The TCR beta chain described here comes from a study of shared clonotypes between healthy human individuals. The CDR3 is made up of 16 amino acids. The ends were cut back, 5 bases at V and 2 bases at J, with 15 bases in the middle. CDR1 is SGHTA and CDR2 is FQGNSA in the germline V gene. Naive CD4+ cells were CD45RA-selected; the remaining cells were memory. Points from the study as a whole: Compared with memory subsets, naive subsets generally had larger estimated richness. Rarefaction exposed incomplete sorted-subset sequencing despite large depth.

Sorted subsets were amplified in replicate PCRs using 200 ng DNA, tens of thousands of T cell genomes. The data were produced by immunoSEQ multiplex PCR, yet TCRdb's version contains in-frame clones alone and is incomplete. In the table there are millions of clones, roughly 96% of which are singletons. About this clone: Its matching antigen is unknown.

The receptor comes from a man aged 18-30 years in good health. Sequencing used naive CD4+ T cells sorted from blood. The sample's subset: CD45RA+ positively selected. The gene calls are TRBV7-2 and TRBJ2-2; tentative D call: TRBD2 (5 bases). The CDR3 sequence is CASSLITGINTGELFF. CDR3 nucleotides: TGTGCCAGCAGCCTGATAACCGGGATAAACACCGGGGAGCTGTTTTTT.